The next 28 T cell receptor beta chains were all read from a single sample in a study of vaccination and CD4 T cells after COVID-19. No antigen has been identified for these receptors. Treatment specified: approximately nine-day PBMC culture with coronavirus spike peptide pools or control peptides (ViraFEST assay). The study sequenced cultured CD4+ T cell DNA using the Oncomine TCR Beta short-read assay. TCRdb used MiXCR to reprocess the PCR reads, holding one entry per CDR3 protein. The data show more than 12,000 distinct CDR3 sequences, with about 55% seen just once and 8% to 10% held by the top ten. Material: CD4+ T cells from blood, cultured in vitro. Receptors were obtained from a human donor who had recovered from COVID-19.

A single count supports this clonotype. The rearrangement links TRBV20-1 to TRBJ1-1, with 10 bases identical to TRBD1. Germline V gene lookup returns CDR1 DFQATT and CDR2 SNEGSKA (reference sequence). The CDR3 covers 13 residues. CDR3 sequence (DNA): TGCAGCCTAAACAAGGGGACAGGGGCTGAAGCTTTCTTT. Translation gives CSLNKGTGAEAFF.

Only a few counts were recorded for this clonotype. The rearrangement uses TRBV28 and TRBJ2-5; TRBD2 matches at 10 bases. The J segment lost 5 bases and the V segment lost 6 bases, leaving 12 bases of the junction unmatched. The germline CDR1 and CDR2 sequences are MDHEN and SYDVKM. The CDR3 totals 16 residues. Written as DNA, the CDR3 is TGTGCCAGCAGCAATAGCGGGGGGACCCGCACTGAGACCCAGTACTTC. It yields the protein CASSNSGGTRTETQYF.

This clonotype was counted between two and nine times. This chain joins TRBV20-1 and TRBJ1-1, with TRBD1 as a possible D gene (6 bases). CDR3 length equals 16 residues. Germline V gene data show CDR1 as DFQATT and CDR2 as SNEGSKA (reference sequence). With 0 bases removed from V and 2 bases from J, the gap between germline ends came to 16 bases. CDR3 in amino acids: CSARDSVLGQNTEAFF. The CDR3, as DNA: TGCAGTGCTAGAGATTCCGTTCTGGGACAAAACACTGAAGCTTTCTTT.

The V and J genes are TRBV12-3 or TRBV12-4 and TRBJ2-7; TRBD1 or TRBD2 may be the D gene (5 bases each). The CDR3 has 12 residues. V was cut by 4 bases and J by 9 bases, with 13 bases left in between. The CDR3 loop reads CASSSGGWRQYF. The CDR3 DNA reads as TGTGCCAGCAGTTCTGGGGGTTGGAGGCAGTACTTC.

This clonotype was recorded only once. The chain uses TRBV19 and TRBJ1-3, with D possibly TRBD1 on 6 matching bases. The V and J ends lost 5 bases and 2 bases respectively, with 13 bases between them. Germline CDR1 reads LNHDA; CDR2 reads SQIVND (reference sequence). The CDR3 runs to 15 residues. The CDR3 DNA sequence: TGTGCCAGTAGTCCCGGGACACTGGCTGGAAACACCATATATTTT. Protein: CASSPGTLAGNTIYF.

This clonotype was seen a handful of times. The rearrangement uses TRBV19 and TRBJ1-1; D not certain. The CDR3 is 13 residues long. Germline CDR1 LNHDA, CDR2 SQIVND (reference sequence). Trimming took 3 bases from V and 0 from J, leaving 5 bases between them. CDR3 DNA: TGTGCCAGTAGTATCCGGGTGAACACTGAAGCTTTCTTT. Translated: CASSIRVNTEAFF.

The gene calls are TRBV7-9 and TRBJ2-2, with D possibly being TRBD1 (6 bases). Trimming cost V 10 bases and J 3 bases, with 9 bases left between them. Germline CDR1 reads SEHNR; CDR2 reads FQNEAQ (reference sequence). The CDR3 runs 12 residues. CDR3 coding DNA: TGTGCCACAGGGGTGGACACCGGGGAGCTGTTTTTT. As protein: CATGVDTGELFF.

This sequence joins TRBV6-5 and TRBJ2-3, with 8 bases fitting TRBD1. This CDR3 has 16 amino acids. Germline CDR1 MNHEY, CDR2 SVGAGI. V gave up 2 bases and J gave up 2 bases; unmatched junction bases: 6. The CDR3 sequence is CASSYDSDRATDTQYF. The CDR3 DNA reads as TGTGCCAGCAGTTACGATTCGGACAGGGCCACAGATACGCAGTATTTT.

J is TRBJ1-6 and V is TRBV19, with 10 positions matching TRBD1. The length of the CDR3 is 15 residues. In germline, CDR1 is LNHDA, CDR2 SQIVND (reference sequence). V lost 4 bases and J lost 9; bases outside the gene matches: 6. DNA for the CDR3: TGTGCCAGTAGTAATACCGGGACAGGGGTTTCACCCCTCCACTTT. Amino acid sequence: CASSNTGTGVSPLHF. Based on the CDR3 plus reference TRBV19 and TRBJ1-6, the full variable domain is DGGITQSPKYLFRKEGQNVTLSCEQNLNHDAMYWYRQDPGQGLRLIYYSQIVNDFQKGDIAEGYSVSREKKESFPLTVTSAQKNPTAFYLCASSNTGTGVSPLHFGNGTRLTVT.

The J gene is TRBJ1-4, the V gene TRBV7-7; D is uncertain. V dropped 5 bases and J dropped 6 bases, with 13 bases sitting between them. Per germline, CDR1 SSHAT and CDR2 FNYEAQ (reference sequence). The CDR3 is 14 amino acids. For the CDR3, the DNA is TGTGCCAGCAGCCCCAGCAGCGGCGATGAAAAACTGTTTTTT. It translates to CASSPSSGDEKLFF.

V gene TRBV20-1 combines with J gene TRBJ2-1, with 8 bases matching TRBD2. Germline values: CDR1 DFQATT, CDR2 SNEGSKA (reference sequence). This CDR3 spans 15 amino acids. The trim removed 3 bases at V and 6 bases at J, leaving 10 bases unmatched. The CDR3 reads CSARGAGAWSNEQFF. The CDR3 bases are TGCAGTGCTAGGGGAGCGGGGGCATGGAGCAATGAGCAGTTCTTC.

The chain joins TRBV12-3 or TRBV12-4 to TRBJ2-7, with 8 positions matching TRBD1. CDR3 size: 14 residues. V dropped 4 bases and J dropped 7; count of bases not matched to a gene: 9. The CDR3 sequence is CASSSFTGGGEQYF. The CDR3 DNA reads TGTGCCAGCAGTTCCTTTACAGGGGGAGGTGAGCAGTACTTC.

The chain combines TRBV20-1 with TRBJ2-7; tentatively, D is TRBD2 (6 bases). The germline CDR1 and CDR2 sequences are DFQATT and SNEGSKA (reference sequence). V gave up 0 bases and J gave up 0 bases, with 21 bases separating them. This CDR3 has 18 residues. CDR3 sequence reads: CSARDWAGSSGSSYEQYF. The CDR3 bases are TGCAGTGCTAGAGATTGGGCGGGGAGCAGCGGAAGCTCCTACGAGCAGTACTTC.

The chain is built from TRBV19 and TRBJ2-2; a possible D gene is TRBD1 (5 bases). Germline lookup yields CDR1 LNHDA and CDR2 SQIVND (reference sequence). This CDR3 has 14 residues. V was shortened by 8 bases and J by 0 bases, with 10 bases between the two germline ends. The CDR3, as DNA: TGTGCCAGTGCAGGGTTCCCGAACACCGGGGAGCTGTTTTTT. Its protein is CASAGFPNTGELFF.

The rearrangement uses TRBV20-1 and TRBJ2-3; no firm D call. The CDR3 has 12 residues. V lost 3 bases to trimming and J lost 2 bases, with 6 bases between them. CDR1 is DFQATT, CDR2 SNEGSKA, per germline (reference sequence). This chain's CDR3 is CSASQLTDTQYF. The DNA for the CDR3 is TGCAGTGCTAGTCAGCTCACAGATACGCAGTATTTT.

In its sample, this clonotype is large. V gene TRBV20-1 combines with J gene TRBJ1-6; no reliable D call. The length of the CDR3 is 15 residues. Per germline, CDR1 DFQATT and CDR2 SNEGSKA (reference sequence). Trimming stripped 0 bases from V and 7 bases from J, with 13 bases between. CDR3 region: CSARDAQGSNSPLHF. The CDR3 DNA reads TGCAGTGCTAGAGATGCCCAAGGATCCAATTCACCCCTCCACTTT.

CDR3 amino acids: CASSLVNQGGTEAFF. In DNA form, the CDR3 reads TGCGCCAGCAGCTTGGTTAACCAGGGAGGCACTGAAGCTTTCTTT. The rearrangement uses TRBV5-1 and TRBJ1-1; TRBD1 might be the D (5 bases). There are 15 residues in the CDR3. Germline CDR1 reads SGHRS; CDR2 reads YFSETQ. Trimming removed 0 bases from V and 4 bases from J, with 13 bases in between.

The CDR3 loop is CASSTDRGLHLSGANVLTF. CDR3 DNA sequence: TGTGCCAGCAGTACGGACAGGGGTTTACACCTCTCTGGGGCCAACGTCCTGACTTTC. The gene calls are TRBV6-1 and TRBJ2-6, with 9 bases matching TRBD1. The length of the CDR3 is 19 residues. With 5 bases clipped from V and 0 bases from J, the junction kept 11 bases outside the gene matches. Per germline, CDR1 MNHNS and CDR2 SASEGT.

The rearrangement links TRBV20-1 to TRBJ2-2, with 7 bases matching TRBD2. Germline CDR1 and CDR2: DFQATT and SNEGSKA (reference sequence). V shed 3 bases and J 6 bases; nucleotides not matched to a gene: 4. The CDR3 extends over 13 amino acids. In DNA form, the CDR3 reads TGCAGTGCTAGGGGACTACCGGCCGGGGAGCTGTTTTTT. Translated: CSARGLPAGELFF.

The genes are TRBV2 and TRBJ2-7; D gene uncertain. Per the germline V gene, CDR1 is SNHLY and CDR2 is FYNNEI. Trimming removed 2 bases from V and 2 bases from J, with 19 bases in between. The CDR3 length is 17 residues. CDR3 nucleotides: TGTGCCAGCAGTGAAAGTTGGGGTCCTTCCATGCCCTACGAGCAGTACTTC. Protein sequence: CASSESWGPSMPYEQYF.

This clonotype appeared a single time. The chain combines TRBV6-1 with TRBJ1-6, with a weak D call TRBD1 (6 bases). V was pared by 1 base and J by 7 bases, with 14 bases between. The CDR3 extends over 16 amino acids. Per the germline V gene, CDR1 is MNHNS and CDR2 is SASEGT. This CDR3 is CASSEEGGGVNSPLHF. DNA for the CDR3: TGTGCCAGCAGTGAAGAGGGGGGAGGTGTAAATTCACCCCTCCACTTT.

This clonotype was seen a handful of times. This chain joins TRBV27 and TRBJ2-7, with TRBD1 as a possible D gene (5 bases). V was cut by 5 bases and J by 1 base, with 12 bases left in between. Germline V gene data show CDR1 as MNHEY and CDR2 as SMNVEV (reference sequence). CDR3 length equals 14 residues. This chain's CDR3 is CASSKAGRSYEQYF. DNA of the CDR3: TGTGCCAGCAGTAAGGCAGGGCGATCCTACGAGCAGTACTTC.

V usage is TRBV6-1 and J usage is TRBJ1-2; possibly TRBD1 for D (5 bases). This CDR3 is 15 amino acids long. The V end was cut by 6 bases, the J end by 4 bases, with 18 bases between. Looked up from germline, CDR1 is MNHNS and CDR2 is SASEGT. For the CDR3, the DNA is TGTGCCAGCAGCCGCTACGGGCAGGGAGGCTATGGCTACACCTTC. Its translation is CASSRYGQGGYGYTF.

The rearrangement links TRBV12-3 or TRBV12-4 to TRBJ2-5; the match to TRBD2 covers 14 bases. The CDR3 covers 18 residues. The V gene end was trimmed by 2 bases and the J gene end by 5 bases; junction bases not matched to a gene: 10. This CDR3 is CASSLPYGLAGGRETQYF. CDR3 bases: TGTGCCAGCAGTTTACCCTATGGACTAGCGGGGGGCCGGGAGACCCAGTACTTC.

The V gene is TRBV6-2 or TRBV6-3, the J gene TRBJ2-3, with D unclear. V lost 3 bases, J lost 0 bases, and 13 bases lay in between. The CDR3 length is 16 residues. Looked up from germline, CDR1 is MNHEY and CDR2 is SVGEGT. CDR3 protein: CASSYYTSPSTDTQYF. The CDR3 nucleotides are TGTGCCAGCAGTTATTATACCTCCCCGAGCACAGATACGCAGTATTTT.

This clonotype was picked up a small number of times. This chain links TRBV7-2 with TRBJ2-5, with D possibly being TRBD1 (5 bases). CDR1 is SGHTA and CDR2 is FQGNSA in the germline V gene. The CDR3 totals 14 residues. Trimming took 0 bases from V and 4 from J, leaving 9 bases between them. This CDR3 is CASSLAGQGETQYF. CDR3 coding DNA: TGTGCCAGCAGCTTAGCGGGGCAGGGAGAGACCCAGTACTTC.

The V call is TRBV2, the J call TRBJ2-3; D remains ambiguous. Germline assignment: CDR1 SNHLY and CDR2 FYNNEI. There are 13 residues in the CDR3. The V end lost 3 bases, the J end lost 4 bases, and 8 bases lay between the germline ends. The CDR3 loop reads CASSDRRADTQYF. CDR3 sequence (DNA): TGTGCCAGCAGTGACCGTCGAGCAGATACGCAGTATTTT. Filled out from reference TRBV2 and TRBJ2-3, the complete variable domain reads EPEVTQTPSHQVTQMGQEVILRCVPISNHLYFYWYRQILGQKVEFLVSFYNNEISEKSEIFDDQFSVERPDGSNFTLKIRSTKLEDSAMYFCASSDRRADTQYFGPGTRLTVL.

This clonotype has more than one count but fewer than ten. This chain links TRBV27 with TRBJ2-4, with 11 bases fitting TRBD2. CDR1 is MNHEY, CDR2 SMNVEV, per germline (reference sequence). V shed 6 bases, J shed 3 bases, and the junction held 13 bases outside the gene matches. This CDR3 has 18 residues. CDR3 region: CASRLGDSGGAGKNIQYF. CDR3 nucleotides: TGTGCCAGCAGACTAGGGGATAGCGGGGGGGCTGGCAAAAACATTCAGTACTTC.